The following is a TCR beta chain sequence with its context. Profiled with immunoSEQ multiplex PCR; TCRdb holds only in-frame clones, not every one. The repertoire holds just over 250,000 clones, with approximately 86% as singletons. The data are from a study of blood T cell repertoires in COVID-19. This CDR3 comprises 15 residues. Germline V gene lookup returns CDR1 LNHDA and CDR2 SQIVND (reference sequence). With 4 bases clipped from V and 2 bases from J, the junction kept 5 bases outside the gene matches. The rearrangement uses TRBV19 and TRBJ1-3; 7 nucleotides agree with TRBD1. The sequence derives from a man aged 40-49 years who had recovered from COVID-19. The sample taken for sequencing was peripheral blood. The CDR3, as DNA: TGTGCCAGTAGTACGACAGGGACGCCTGGAAACACCATATATTTT. Translation: CASSTTGTPGNTIYF.